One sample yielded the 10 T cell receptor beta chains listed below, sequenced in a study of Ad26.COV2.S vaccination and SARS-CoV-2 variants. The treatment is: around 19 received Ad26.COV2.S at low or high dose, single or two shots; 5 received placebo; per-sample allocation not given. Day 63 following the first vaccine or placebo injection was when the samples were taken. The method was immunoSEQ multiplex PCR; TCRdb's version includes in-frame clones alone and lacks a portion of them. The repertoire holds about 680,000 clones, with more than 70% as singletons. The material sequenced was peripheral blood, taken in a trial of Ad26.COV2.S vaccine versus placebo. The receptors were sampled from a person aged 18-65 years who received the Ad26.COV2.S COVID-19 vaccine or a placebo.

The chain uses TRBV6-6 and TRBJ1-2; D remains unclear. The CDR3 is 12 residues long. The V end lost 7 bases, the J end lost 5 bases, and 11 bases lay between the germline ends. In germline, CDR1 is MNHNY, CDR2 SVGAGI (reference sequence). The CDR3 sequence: CASKPEVYGYTF. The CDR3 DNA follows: TGTGCCAGCAAGCCGGAAGTGTATGGCTACACCTTC.

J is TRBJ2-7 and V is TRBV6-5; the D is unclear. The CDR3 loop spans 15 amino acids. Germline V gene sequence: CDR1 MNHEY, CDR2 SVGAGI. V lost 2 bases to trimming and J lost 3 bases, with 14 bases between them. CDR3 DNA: TGTGCCAGCAGTTACGGGCCCAATAAAGGCTACGAGCAGTACTTC. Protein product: CASSYGPNKGYEQYF.

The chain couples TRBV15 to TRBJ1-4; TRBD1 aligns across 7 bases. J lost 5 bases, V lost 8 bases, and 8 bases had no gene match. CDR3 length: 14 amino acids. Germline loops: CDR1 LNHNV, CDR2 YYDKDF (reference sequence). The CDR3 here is CATSRDRKNEKLFF. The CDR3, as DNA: TGTGCCACCTCAAGGGACAGAAAGAATGAAAAACTGTTTTTT.

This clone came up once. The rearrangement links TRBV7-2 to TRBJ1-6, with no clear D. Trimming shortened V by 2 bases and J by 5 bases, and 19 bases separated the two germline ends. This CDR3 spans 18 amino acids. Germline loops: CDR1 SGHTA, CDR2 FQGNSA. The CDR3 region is CASSLSYVRGEHNSPLHF. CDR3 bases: TGTGCCAGCAGCTTAAGTTACGTCAGAGGAGAACATAATTCACCCCTCCACTTT.

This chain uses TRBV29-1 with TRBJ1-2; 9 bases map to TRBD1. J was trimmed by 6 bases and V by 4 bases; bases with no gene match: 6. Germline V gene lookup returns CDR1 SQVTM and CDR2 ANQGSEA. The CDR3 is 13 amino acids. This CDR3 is CSVGDRTGDGYTF. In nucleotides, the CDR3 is TGCAGCGTTGGGGACCGGACAGGGGATGGCTACACCTTC.

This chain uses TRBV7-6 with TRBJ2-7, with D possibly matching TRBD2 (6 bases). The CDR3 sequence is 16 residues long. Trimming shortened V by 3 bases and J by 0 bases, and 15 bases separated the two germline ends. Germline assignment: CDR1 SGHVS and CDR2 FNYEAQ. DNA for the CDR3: TGTGCCAGCAGCTTCCGTCCTAGCGATAGCTCCTACGAGCAGTACTTC. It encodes CASSFRPSDSSYEQYF.

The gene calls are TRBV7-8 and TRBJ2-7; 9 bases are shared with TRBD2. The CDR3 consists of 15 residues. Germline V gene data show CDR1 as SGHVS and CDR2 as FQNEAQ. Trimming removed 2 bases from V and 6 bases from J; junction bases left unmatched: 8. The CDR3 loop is CASSLSSSGTREQYF. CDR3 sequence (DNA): TGTGCCAGCAGCTTATCATCTAGCGGGACGCGCGAGCAGTACTTC.

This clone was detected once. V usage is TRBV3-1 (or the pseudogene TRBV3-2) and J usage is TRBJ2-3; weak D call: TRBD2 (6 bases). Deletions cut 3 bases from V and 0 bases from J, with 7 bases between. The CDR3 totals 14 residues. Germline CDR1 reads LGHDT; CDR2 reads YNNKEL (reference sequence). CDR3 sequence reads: CASSHGTSTDTQYF. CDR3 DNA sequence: TGTGCCAGCAGCCATGGGACTAGCACAGATACGCAGTATTTT.

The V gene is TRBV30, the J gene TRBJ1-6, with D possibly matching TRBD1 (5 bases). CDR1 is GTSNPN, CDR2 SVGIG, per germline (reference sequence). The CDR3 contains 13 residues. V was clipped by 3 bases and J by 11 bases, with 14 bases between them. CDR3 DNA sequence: TGTGCCTGGAGCTCCAGGGATTTTACACCCCTCCACTTT. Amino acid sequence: CAWSSRDFTPLHF.

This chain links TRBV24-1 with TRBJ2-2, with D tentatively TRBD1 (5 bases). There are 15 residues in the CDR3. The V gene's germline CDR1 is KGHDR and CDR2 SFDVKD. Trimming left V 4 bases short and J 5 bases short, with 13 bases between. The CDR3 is CATSDRVPVTGELFF. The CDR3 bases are TGTGCCACCAGTGACAGGGTTCCCGTAACCGGGGAGCTGTTTTTT.